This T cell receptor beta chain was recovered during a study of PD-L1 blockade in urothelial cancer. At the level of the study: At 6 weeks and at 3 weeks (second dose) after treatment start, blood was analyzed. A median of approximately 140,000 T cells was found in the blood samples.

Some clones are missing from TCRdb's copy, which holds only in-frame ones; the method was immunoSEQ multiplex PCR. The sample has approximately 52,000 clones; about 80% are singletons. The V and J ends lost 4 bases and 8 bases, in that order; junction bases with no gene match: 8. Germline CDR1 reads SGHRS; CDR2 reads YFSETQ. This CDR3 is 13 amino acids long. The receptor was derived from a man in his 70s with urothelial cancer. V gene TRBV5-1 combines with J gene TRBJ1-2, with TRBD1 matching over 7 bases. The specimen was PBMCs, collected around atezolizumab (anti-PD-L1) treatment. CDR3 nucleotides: TGCGCCAGCAGCAACACAGGGGATAGGGGCTACACCTTC. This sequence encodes CASSNTGDRGYTF.